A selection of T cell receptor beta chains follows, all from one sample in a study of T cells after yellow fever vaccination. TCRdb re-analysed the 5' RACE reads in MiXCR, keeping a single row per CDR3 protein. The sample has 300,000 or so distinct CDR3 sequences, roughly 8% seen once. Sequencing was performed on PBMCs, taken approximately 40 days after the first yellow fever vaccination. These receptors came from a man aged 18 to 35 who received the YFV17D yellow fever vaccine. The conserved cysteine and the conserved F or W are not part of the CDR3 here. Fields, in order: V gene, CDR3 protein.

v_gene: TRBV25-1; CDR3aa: ACKGVAGPSSYNEQF
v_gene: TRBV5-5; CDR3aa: ASSLLSGGYNEQF
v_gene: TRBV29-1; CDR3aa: SVKVQGEAF
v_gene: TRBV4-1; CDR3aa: ASSHTGGVAKNIQY
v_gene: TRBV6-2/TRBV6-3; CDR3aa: AAGVGELF
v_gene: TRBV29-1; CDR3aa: SVASGGLGTQY
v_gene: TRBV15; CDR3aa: ATSSEGTGYEQY
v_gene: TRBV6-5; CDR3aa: ASSYTAGSPDTQY
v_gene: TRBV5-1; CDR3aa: ASSFTGAADTQY
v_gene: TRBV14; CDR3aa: ASSSGLGNTIY
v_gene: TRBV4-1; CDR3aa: ASSQEGSEAF
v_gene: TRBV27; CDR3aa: ASSSRTFDPPWGRADTQY
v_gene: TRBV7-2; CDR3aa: ASEKGDRYEQF
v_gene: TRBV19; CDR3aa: ASRLAGVTETGELF
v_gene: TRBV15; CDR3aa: ATSRDRGVGTDTQY
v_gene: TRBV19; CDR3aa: ASSWGVGGHPAQETQY
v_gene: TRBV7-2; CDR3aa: ASSSQETTYEQY
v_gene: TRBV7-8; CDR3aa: ASRGREAAYEQY
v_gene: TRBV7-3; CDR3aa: ASSFGVGNEQF
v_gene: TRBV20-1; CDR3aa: SATWVEETQY
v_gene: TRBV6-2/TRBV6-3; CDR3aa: ASSYEGGTPGTQY
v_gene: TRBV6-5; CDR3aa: ASPIPLGQGEGSYGYT
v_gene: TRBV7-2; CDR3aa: ASSLYRPEKLF
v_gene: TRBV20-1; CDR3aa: SAPDRNTDTQY
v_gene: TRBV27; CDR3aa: ASSPQSRETQY
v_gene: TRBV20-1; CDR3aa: SARSGPGLLGETQY
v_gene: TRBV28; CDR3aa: ASTLYRGVGGYT
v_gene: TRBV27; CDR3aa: ASRSQGEYQPQH
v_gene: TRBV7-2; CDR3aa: ATGPPGETQY
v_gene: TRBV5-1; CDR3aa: ASSLAPGGNLNIQY
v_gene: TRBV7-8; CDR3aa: ASISPPDTQY
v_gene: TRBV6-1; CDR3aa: ASRRPSSYEQY
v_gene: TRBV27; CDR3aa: ASSSTGVYGYT
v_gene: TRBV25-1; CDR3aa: ASSRYFYGYT